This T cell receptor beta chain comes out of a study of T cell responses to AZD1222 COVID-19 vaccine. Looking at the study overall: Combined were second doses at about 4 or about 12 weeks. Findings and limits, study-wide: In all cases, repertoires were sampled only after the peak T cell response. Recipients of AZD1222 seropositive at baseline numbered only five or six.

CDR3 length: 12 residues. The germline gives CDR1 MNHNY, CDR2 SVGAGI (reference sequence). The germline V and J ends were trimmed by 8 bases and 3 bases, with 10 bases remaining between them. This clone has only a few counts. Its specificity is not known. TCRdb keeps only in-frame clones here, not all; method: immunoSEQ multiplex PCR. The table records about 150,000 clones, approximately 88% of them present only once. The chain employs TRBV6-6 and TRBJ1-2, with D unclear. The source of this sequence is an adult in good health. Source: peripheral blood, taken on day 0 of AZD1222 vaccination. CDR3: CASSSSDYGYTF. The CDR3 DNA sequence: TGTGCCAGCTCCAGCTCCGACTATGGCTACACCTTC.